The 15 T cell receptor beta chains below come from one sample, sequenced in a study of cytomegalovirus exposure and HLA in healthy donors. Primers included in the PCR were 60 Vbeta and 13 Jbeta primers. Using immunoSEQ multiplex PCR, the repertoire was profiled, and TCRdb retains in-frame clones only, with some absent. The sample yields around 160,000 clones, roughly 79% seen once. Sequencing input: PBMCs. The receptors were sampled from a woman between 40 and 55 years old in good health and CMV-seropositive.

The genes are TRBV6-1 and TRBJ2-5; 10 bases match TRBD1. The trim removed 6 bases at V and 2 bases at J, leaving 3 bases unmatched. The germline V gene encodes CDR1 MNHNS and CDR2 SASEGT. CDR3 length: 14 residues. The chain's CDR3 is CASRGTGVQETQYF. The CDR3 DNA reads as TGTGCCAGCAGAGGGACAGGGGTACAAGAGACCCAGTACTTC.

The chain uses TRBV7-9 and TRBJ1-6; 7 bases map to TRBD1. Trimming cost V 4 bases and J 9 bases; bases outside gene matches: 6. Germline CDR1 and CDR2: SEHNR and FQNEAQ (reference sequence). The length of the CDR3 is 14 residues. The CDR3 reads CASSYAGGFSPLHF. The CDR3 coding sequence is TGTGCCAGCAGCTACGCAGGGGGTTTTTCACCCCTCCACTTT.

The chain couples TRBV4-2 to TRBJ2-1, with D maybe TRBD1 (5 bases). Trimming shortened V by 0 bases and J by 6 bases, and 15 bases separated the two germline ends. The CDR3 covers 16 residues. Germline V gives CDR1 LGHNA, CDR2 YNFKEQ. The CDR3 DNA is TGTGCCAGCAGCCAAGATGACGTAAGGGGTCTCAATGAGCAGTTCTTC. Its translation is CASSQDDVRGLNEQFF.

The CDR3 protein is CASSFSPRGQGFYEQYF. CDR3 bases: TGCGCCAGCAGCTTCAGTCCACGGGGACAGGGGTTCTACGAGCAGTACTTC. The chain uses TRBV4-1 and TRBJ2-7; TRBD1 agrees at 10 bases. Germline loops: CDR1 MGHRA, CDR2 YSYEKL. The CDR3 sequence is 17 residues long. J lost 3 bases, V lost 5 bases, and 13 bases had no gene match.

This clone occurred a few times. V usage is TRBV2 and J usage is TRBJ1-1; D unresolved. Germline V gene sequence: CDR1 SNHLY, CDR2 FYNNEI. With 11 bases removed from V and 7 bases from J, the gap between germline ends came to 14 bases. This CDR3 region has 11 residues. The CDR3 coding sequence is TGTGCCTCCGCGGCCACACTTGAAGCTTTCTTT. Amino acids: CASAATLEAFF.

This chain joins TRBV15 and TRBJ2-3; 13 nucleotides align to TRBD2. V gave up 5 bases and J gave up 4 bases; unmatched junction bases: 9. Germline CDR1 and CDR2: LNHNV and YYDKDF (reference sequence). This CDR3 is built from 17 residues. CDR3 in DNA: TGTGCCACCAGCTTCGGGACTAGCGGGGAGGGGGCAGATACGCAGTATTTT. Translating gives CATSFGTSGEGADTQYF.

This clone has just one count. This chain connects TRBV7-9 to TRBJ1-1; 11 nucleotides line up with TRBD1. Germline assignment: CDR1 SEHNR and CDR2 FQNEAQ (reference sequence). The CDR3 has 15 residues. V dropped 5 bases and J dropped 5; count of bases not matched to a gene: 7. The CDR3 reads CASSPRTGGSTEAFF. CDR3 DNA: TGTGCCAGCAGCCCTAGGACAGGGGGCTCGACTGAAGCTTTCTTT.

This clone was found a few times. The rearrangement uses TRBV10-3 and TRBJ1-2, with D unresolved. Germline CDR1 reads ENHRY; CDR2 reads SYGVKD. Trimming left V 7 bases short and J 2 bases short, with 17 bases between. This CDR3 has 15 amino acids. This CDR3 is CAINDPGGQNYGYTF. The CDR3 region has the DNA TGTGCCATCAATGACCCCGGAGGTCAGAACTATGGCTACACCTTC.

This clone was recorded only once. The rearrangement uses TRBV27 and TRBJ1-3; 7 bases align to TRBD1. Germline-derived CDR1 and CDR2 are MNHEY and SMNVEV (reference sequence). The CDR3 sequence is 17 residues long. The V segment lost 4 bases and the J segment 0 bases; nucleotides outside the gene matches: 9. This chain's CDR3 is CASSSGQAQSSGNTIYF. In DNA form, the CDR3 reads TGTGCCAGCAGTTCCGGACAGGCTCAGAGCTCTGGAAACACCATATATTTT.

This sequence joins TRBV2 and TRBJ2-5; D is undetermined. The CDR3 runs 12 residues. V was trimmed by 4 bases and J by 5 bases, leaving 8 bases between them. Looked up from germline, CDR1 is SNHLY and CDR2 is FYNNEI. This CDR3 is CASSAKSETQYF. The CDR3 region has the DNA TGTGCCAGCAGTGCTAAGTCGGAGACCCAGTACTTC.

The V and J genes are TRBV7-9 and TRBJ2-1; no clear D. This CDR3 comprises 12 residues. Germline V gene data show CDR1 as SEHNR and CDR2 as FQNEAQ (reference sequence). V was shortened by 1 base and J by 5 bases, with 3 bases between the two germline ends. The CDR3 region has the DNA TGTGCCAGCAGCTTAGGTAACAATGAGCAGTTCTTC. Encoded protein: CASSLGNNEQFF.

This sequence joins TRBV2 and TRBJ2-1; 7 bases fit TRBD1. V dropped 8 bases and J dropped 0; count of bases not matched to a gene: 7. Looked up from germline, CDR1 is SNHLY and CDR2 is FYNNEI. The length of the CDR3 is 15 residues. Here the CDR3 reads CASYDRVSSYNEQFF. DNA of the CDR3: TGTGCCAGCTATGACAGGGTCAGCTCCTACAATGAGCAGTTCTTC.

Remarks on this clone: No conserved phenylalanine or tryptophan is present at the end of the CDR3, so a read error is the likely explanation. The V call is TRBV6-1, the J call TRBJ1-5; D is perhaps TRBD1 (5 bases). Trimming took 6 bases from V and 6 from J, leaving 18 bases between them. Per the germline V gene, CDR1 is MNHNS and CDR2 is SASEGT. The CDR3 totals 15 residues. CDR3 in amino acids: CASRGDFRGAQPQHL. The CDR3 nucleotides are TGTGCCAGCAGGGGGGACTTCCGCGGAGCTCAGCCCCAGCATTTA.

There are a few counts of this clone. The chain combines TRBV5-5 with TRBJ2-2; D is unresolved. V lost 0 bases to trimming and J lost 6 bases, with 6 bases between them. The germline V gene encodes CDR1 SGHKS and CDR2 YYEKEE (reference sequence). CDR3 length: 13 amino acids. CDR3 amino acids: CASSLGWPGELFF. As DNA, the CDR3 is TGTGCCAGCAGCTTGGGTTGGCCCGGGGAGCTGTTTTTT.

The V call is TRBV6-4, the J call TRBJ2-2; 9 bases line up with TRBD2. The CDR3 has 16 amino acids. The V gene's germline CDR1 is MRHNA and CDR2 SNTAGT. V gave up 7 bases and J gave up 5 bases; unmatched junction bases: 11. CDR3 loop: CASNGRGGLRTGELFF. The CDR3, as DNA: TGTGCCAGCAATGGGCGGGGGGGCCTTAGGACCGGGGAGCTGTTTTTT.